Listed below are T cell receptor beta chains from one sample, sequenced in a study of siplizumab effects on memory and regulatory T cells. TCRdb keeps only in-frame clones here, not all; method: immunoSEQ multiplex PCR. This table has tens of thousands of clones, roughly 93% appearing once. Sequencing input: CD8+ T cells sorted from blood. Source of these receptors: a human donor in good health. Both conserved end residues are part of each CDR3. A D gene is named only where the DNA matches it firmly.

J: TRBJ2-2; D: NA; V: TRBV27; DNA: TGTGCCAGCAGTTTACATGGGGGTCACACCGGGGAGCTGTTTTTT; CDR3: CASSLHGGHTGELFF
J: TRBJ2-6; D: NA; V: TRBV7-2; DNA: TGTGCCAGCAGCTTACGTGTGGGAGGTGGGGCCAACGTCCTGACTTTC; CDR3: CASSLRVGGGANVLTF
J: TRBJ2-5; D: NA; V: TRBV10-3; DNA: TGTGCCATCAGGACCGGGACGGCACCAGGGGAGCAGTACTTC; CDR3: CAIRTGTAPGEQYF
J: TRBJ2-7; D: TRBD2; V: TRBV9; DNA: TGTGCCAGCAGCCCCGGGGGGAACAACGAGCAGTACTTC; CDR3: CASSPGGNNEQYF
J: TRBJ2-7; D: NA; V: TRBV6-6; DNA: TGTGCCAGCAGCCGCGGGATTGGTACGCTCTACGAGCAGTACTTC; CDR3: CASSRGIGTLYEQYF
J: TRBJ1-1; D: NA; V: TRBV7-6; DNA: TGTGCCAGCAGTCTAAAGGGAGGATTAGGCCTCTTGAACACTGAAGCTTTCTTT; CDR3: CASSLKGGLGLLNTEAFF
J: TRBJ1-1; D: NA; V: TRBV7-9; DNA: TGTGCCAGCAGCTTAGGTGGCGATAACACTGAAGCTTTCTTT; CDR3: CASSLGGDNTEAFF
J: TRBJ1-4; D: TRBD1; V: TRBV13; DNA: TGTGCCAGCAGCCCTGACAGGGGGGAAGAAAAACTGTTTTTT; CDR3: CASSPDRGEEKLFF
J: TRBJ1-1; D: NA; V: TRBV6-6; DNA: TGTGCCAGCATCCAGGGGAGGGGAGCTTTCTTT; CDR3: CASIQGRGAFF
J: TRBJ2-7; D: NA; V: TRBV19; DNA: TGTGCCAGTAGTACGAACCCTAGCAACTACGAGCAGTACTTC; CDR3: CASSTNPSNYEQYF
J: TRBJ2-7; D: TRBD1; V: TRBV5-6; DNA: TGTGCCAGCACTGCGGGACAGGGCTCCTACGAGCAGTACTTC; CDR3: CASTAGQGSYEQYF
J: TRBJ1-2; D: NA; V: TRBV6-5; DNA: TGTGCCAGCTATGAAGGGGGGCCCTATGGCTACACCTTC; CDR3: CASYEGGPYGYTF
J: TRBJ2-2; D: NA; V: TRBV4-2; DNA: TGTGCCAGCAGCCCCACAGGGTCCGGGGAGCTGTTTTTT; CDR3: CASSPTGSGELFF
J: TRBJ1-2; D: NA; V: TRBV9; DNA: TGTGCCAGCAGCGTCTTCCCCACGACAGAAGAATCCTATGGCTACACCTTC; CDR3: CASSVFPTTEESYGYTF
J: TRBJ1-4; D: TRBD1; V: TRBV30; DNA: TGTGCCTGGAGTTTCGGGACAGGGAGTGAAAAACTGTTTTTT; CDR3: CAWSFGTGSEKLFF
J: TRBJ2-7; D: NA; V: TRBV5-8; DNA: TGTGCCAGCAGCTCAGGACTTATCTACGAGCAGTACTTC; CDR3: CASSSGLIYEQYF
J: TRBJ1-3; D: TRBD1; V: TRBV30; DNA: TGTGCCTGGACGGACAGGGGGTCAAACACCATATATTTT; CDR3: CAWTDRGSNTIYF
J: TRBJ2-7; D: NA; V: TRBV29-1; DNA: TGCAGCGTTGTTCTCTTGGTTTCCTACGAGCAGTACTTC; CDR3: CSVVLLVSYEQYF
J: TRBJ2-3; D: NA; V: TRBV6-6; DNA: TGTGCCAGCAGACCGGCAGGGAGCACAGATACGCAGTATTTT; CDR3: CASRPAGSTDTQYF
J: TRBJ2-6; D: NA; V: TRBV5-1; DNA: TGCGCCAGCAAAAAGGGGCGGGACCACTCTGGGGCCAACGTCCTGACTTTC; CDR3: CASKKGRDHSGANVLTF
J: TRBJ2-4; D: TRBD1; V: TRBV2; DNA: TGTGCCAGCAGTGAAGCAGAAGGGACAGCCTGGGGGTCTGCCAAAAACATTCAGTACTTC; CDR3: CASSEAEGTAWGSAKNIQYF
J: TRBJ1-1; D: NA; V: TRBV11-1; DNA: TGTGCCAGCAGCTTAACGGCCGGGACCGAAGCTTTCTTT; CDR3: CASSLTAGTEAFF
J: TRBJ2-7; D: TRBD1; V: TRBV19; DNA: TGTGCCAGTAGTCCAGGACAGGGGCGGAAAGACTCCTACGAGCAGTACTTC; CDR3: CASSPGQGRKDSYEQYF
J: TRBJ2-1; D: NA; V: TRBV4-3; DNA: TGCGCCAGCAGCCAAGATCCCAGGAGCTCCTACAATGAGCAGTTCTTC; CDR3: CASSQDPRSSYNEQFF
J: TRBJ1-2; D: NA; V: TRBV27; DNA: TGTGCCAGCAGTTTCAGGGTCGGCTCTGGCTACACCTTC; CDR3: CASSFRVGSGYTF
J: TRBJ2-1; D: NA; V: TRBV10-2; DNA: TGCGCCAGCAGTGACTTCCGGGCCACTCCTTCCTACAATGAGCAGTTCTTC; CDR3: CASSDFRATPSYNEQFF
J: TRBJ2-7; D: NA; V: TRBV27; DNA: TGTGCCAGCAGTTTCCGTCTTGCACGGAGCAGGGATCGCTACGAGCAGTACTTC; CDR3: CASSFRLARSRDRYEQYF
J: TRBJ2-1; D: TRBD2; V: TRBV6-1; DNA: TGTGCCAGCACCGAGACTAGCGGGGGGGCAGGTGAGCAGTTCTTC; CDR3: CASTETSGGAGEQFF
J: TRBJ2-7; D: NA; V: TRBV7-9; DNA: TGTGCCAGCAGCTCCGGACTTACCCCCGAGCAGTACTTC; CDR3: CASSSGLTPEQYF
J: TRBJ2-1; D: NA; V: TRBV4-1; DNA: TGCGCCAGCAGCCAAACTCAGAGTAGCGCCCACAATGAGCAGTTCTTC; CDR3: CASSQTQSSAHNEQFF
J: TRBJ2-7; D: TRBD1; V: TRBV27; DNA: TGTGCCAGCAGTCCAACGACAGGGGGCTACGAGCAGTACTTC; CDR3: CASSPTTGGYEQYF
J: TRBJ2-1; D: TRBD2; V: TRBV5-6; DNA: TGTGCCAGCAGTTTATTAGCGGGGGGGCAAGGTGAGCAGTTCTTC; CDR3: CASSLLAGGQGEQFF
J: TRBJ2-3; D: NA; V: TRBV4-3; DNA: TGCGCCAGCAGCCAATCACCCCCCGCTCGCACAGATACGCAGTATTTT; CDR3: CASSQSPPARTDTQYF
J: TRBJ2-7; D: TRBD1; V: TRBV15; DNA: TGTGCCACCAGCCCCTGGGACAGGGGTAGCTCCTACGAGCAGTACTTC; CDR3: CATSPWDRGSSYEQYF
J: TRBJ2-1; D: TRBD2; V: TRBV30; DNA: TGTGCCTGGAGTAGCGGGAGTACCGATGAGCAGTTCTTC; CDR3: CAWSSGSTDEQFF
J: TRBJ2-7; D: NA; V: TRBV29-1; DNA: TGCAGCGTTGCACAGGCCAGCTCCTACGAGCAGTACTTC; CDR3: CSVAQASSYEQYF
J: TRBJ2-3; D: TRBD2; V: TRBV6-5; DNA: TGTGCCAGCAGTTACTCGTCCCCTAGCGGAGGGGATACGCAGTATTTT; CDR3: CASSYSSPSGGDTQYF
J: TRBJ2-1; D: TRBD2; V: TRBV27; DNA: TGTGCCAGCAGTGAACTAGCGGGAGGGTCCTACAATGAGCAGTTCTTC; CDR3: CASSELAGGSYNEQFF
J: TRBJ1-2; D: TRBD1; V: TRBV13; DNA: TGTGCCAGCAGCTTAGAACAGTCGGGACAGGGATATGGCTACACCTTC; CDR3: CASSLEQSGQGYGYTF
J: TRBJ2-1; D: NA; V: TRBV7-2; DNA: TGTGCCAGCAGCTTAGTTGGCGGGCCAAGCTCCTACAATGAGCAGTTCTTC; CDR3: CASSLVGGPSSYNEQFF